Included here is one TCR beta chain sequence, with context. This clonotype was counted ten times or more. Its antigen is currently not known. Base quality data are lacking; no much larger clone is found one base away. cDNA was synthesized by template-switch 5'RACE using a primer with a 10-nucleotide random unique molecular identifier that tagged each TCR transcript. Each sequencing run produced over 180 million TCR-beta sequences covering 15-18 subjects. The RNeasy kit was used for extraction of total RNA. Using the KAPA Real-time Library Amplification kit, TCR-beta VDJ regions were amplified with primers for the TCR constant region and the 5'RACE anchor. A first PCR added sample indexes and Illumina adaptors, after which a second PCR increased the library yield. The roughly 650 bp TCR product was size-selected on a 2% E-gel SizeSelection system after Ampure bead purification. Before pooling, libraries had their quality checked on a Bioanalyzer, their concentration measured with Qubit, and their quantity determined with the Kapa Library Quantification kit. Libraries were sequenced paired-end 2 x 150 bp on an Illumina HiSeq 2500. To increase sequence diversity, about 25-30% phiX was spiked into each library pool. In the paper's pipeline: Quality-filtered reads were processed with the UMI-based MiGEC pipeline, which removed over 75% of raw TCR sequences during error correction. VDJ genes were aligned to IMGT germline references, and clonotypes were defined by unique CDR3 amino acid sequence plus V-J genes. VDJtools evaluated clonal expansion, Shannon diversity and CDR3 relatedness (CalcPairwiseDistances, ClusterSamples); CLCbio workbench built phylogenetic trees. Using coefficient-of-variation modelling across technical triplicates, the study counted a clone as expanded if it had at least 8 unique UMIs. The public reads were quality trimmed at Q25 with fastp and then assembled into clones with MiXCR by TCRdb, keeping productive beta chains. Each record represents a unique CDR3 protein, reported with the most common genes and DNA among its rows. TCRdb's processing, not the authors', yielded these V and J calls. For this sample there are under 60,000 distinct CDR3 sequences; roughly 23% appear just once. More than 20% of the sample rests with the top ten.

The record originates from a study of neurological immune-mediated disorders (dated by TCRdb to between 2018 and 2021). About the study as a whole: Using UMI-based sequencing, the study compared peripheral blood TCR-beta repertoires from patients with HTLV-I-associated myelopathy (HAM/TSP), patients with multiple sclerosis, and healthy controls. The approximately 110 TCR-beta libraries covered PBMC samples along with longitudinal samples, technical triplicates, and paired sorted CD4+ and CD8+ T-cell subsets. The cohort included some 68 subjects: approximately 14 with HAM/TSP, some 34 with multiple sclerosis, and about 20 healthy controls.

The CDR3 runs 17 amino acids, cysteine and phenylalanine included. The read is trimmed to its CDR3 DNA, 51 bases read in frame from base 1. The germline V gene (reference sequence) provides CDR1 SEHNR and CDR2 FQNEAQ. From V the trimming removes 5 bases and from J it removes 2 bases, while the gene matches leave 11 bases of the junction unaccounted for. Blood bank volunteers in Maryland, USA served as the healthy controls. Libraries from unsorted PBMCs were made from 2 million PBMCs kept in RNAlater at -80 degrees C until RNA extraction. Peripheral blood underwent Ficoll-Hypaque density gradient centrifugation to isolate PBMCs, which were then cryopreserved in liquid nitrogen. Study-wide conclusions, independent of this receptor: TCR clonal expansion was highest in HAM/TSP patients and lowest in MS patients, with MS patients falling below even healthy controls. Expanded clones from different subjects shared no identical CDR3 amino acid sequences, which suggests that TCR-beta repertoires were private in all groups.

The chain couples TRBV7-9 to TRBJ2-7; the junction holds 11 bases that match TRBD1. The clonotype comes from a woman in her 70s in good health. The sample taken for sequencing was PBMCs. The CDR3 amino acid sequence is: CASSQDTTGQGAYEQYF. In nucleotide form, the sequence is TGTGCCAGCAGCCAGGATACTACGGGACAGGGGGCCTACGAGCAGTACTTC.